One sample yielded the 22 T cell receptor beta chains listed below, sequenced in a study of T cells after yellow fever vaccination. Via MiXCR, TCRdb re-called the 5' RACE reads, giving one row per CDR3 protein. This sample yields just over 300,000 distinct CDR3 sequences, of which roughly 3.5% are seen a single time; 20% to 30% belongs to the top ten. The starting material was PBMCs, obtained on the day of the yellow fever booster vaccination. The receptors were gathered from a man aged 18 to 35 who received the YFV17D yellow fever vaccine.

V usage is TRBV5-5 and J usage is TRBJ1-2, with 8 bases that match TRBD1. There are 16 residues in the CDR3. V gave up 4 bases and J gave up 2 bases; unmatched junction bases: 10. Per the germline V gene, CDR1 is SGHKS and CDR2 is YYEKEE (reference sequence). The CDR3 region is CASSRGTGDPNYGYTF. The CDR3 nucleotides are TGTGCCAGCAGCAGAGGGACAGGCGATCCGAACTATGGCTACACCTTC.

The sample holds a few counts of this clonotype. The V gene is TRBV5-4, the J gene TRBJ2-5; 8 nucleotides agree with TRBD1. V gave up 4 bases and J gave up 5 bases; unmatched junction bases: 10. Germline V lookup: CDR1 SGHNT, CDR2 YYREEE (reference sequence). The CDR3 runs 15 residues. The CDR3 here is CASSGRTGLLETQYF. DNA for the CDR3: TGTGCCAGCAGCGGCCGGACAGGGTTACTGGAGACCCAGTACTTC. The full variable domain, completed using reference TRBV5-4 and TRBJ2-5, is ETGVTQSPTHLIKTRGQQVTLRCSSQSGHNTVSWYQQALGQGPQFIFQYYREEENGRGNFPPRFSGLQFPNYSSELNVNALELDDSALYLCASSGRTGLLETQYFGPGTRLLVL.

This clonotype has ten or more counts. This chain joins TRBV4-1 and TRBJ1-6; 7 bases are shared with TRBD1. V lost 4 bases and J lost 9; bases outside the gene matches: 9. Germline V gives CDR1 MGHRA, CDR2 YSYEKL. The CDR3 is 15 residues long. The CDR3 nucleotides read TGCGCCAGCAGCCGGAAGACAGGGTCCGGTTCACCCCTCCACTTT. Its translation is CASSRKTGSGSPLHF.

In this sample, this clonotype turned up many times. V usage is TRBV7-6 and J usage is TRBJ2-3; D might be TRBD1 (5 bases). V was shortened by 4 bases and J by 3 bases, with 14 bases between the two germline ends. The V gene's germline CDR1 is SGHVS and CDR2 FNYEAQ. The CDR3 consists of 15 residues. This CDR3 is CASSSRAPPTDTQYF. The CDR3 coding sequence is TGTGCCAGCAGCTCCAGGGCCCCCCCGACAGATACGCAGTATTTT.

This clonotype was detected ten times or more. CDR3 protein: CASSQDGRDRQFF. CDR3 nucleotide sequence: TGCGCCAGCAGCCAAGATGGTCGGGACCGACAGTTCTTC. This rearrangement joins TRBV4-3 to TRBJ2-1, with D possibly being TRBD1 or TRBD2 (5 bases each). Trimming took 0 bases from V and 13 from J, leaving 13 bases between them. Per germline, CDR1 LGHNA and CDR2 YSLEER. The CDR3 extends over 13 amino acids.

The V call is TRBV5-6, the J call TRBJ2-6, with D possibly matching TRBD1 (5 bases). Trimming shortened V by 4 bases and J by 3 bases, and 14 bases separated the two germline ends. This CDR3 has 16 residues. Germline V CDR1 and CDR2: SGHDT, YYEEEE. CDR3 sequence: CASSSWQQGGANVLTF. CDR3 coding DNA: TGTGCCAGCAGCAGTTGGCAGCAGGGTGGGGCCAACGTCCTGACTTTC.

The rearrangement links TRBV20-1 to TRBJ2-7; possible D gene TRBD2, 6 bases. V was cut by 5 bases and J by 3 bases, with 20 bases left in between. CDR1 and CDR2 (germline): DFQATT, SNEGSKA (reference sequence). The CDR3 is 15 residues long. The CDR3 DNA reads as TGCAGTGCTGGCGTCGCGGGAAATTCGGACTACGAGCAGTACTTC. This sequence encodes CSAGVAGNSDYEQYF.

This clonotype was observed at least ten times. The rearrangement links TRBV6-1 to TRBJ2-6; D is uncertain. The CDR3 has 13 residues. Germline V gene lookup returns CDR1 MNHNS and CDR2 SASEGT. The V end lost 8 bases, the J end lost 0 bases, and 5 bases lay between the germline ends. As DNA, the CDR3 is TGTGCCAGCCATCTCTCTGGGGCCAACGTCCTGACTTTC. Encoded protein: CASHLSGANVLTF.

This clonotype has more than one count but fewer than ten. V and J are TRBV28 and TRBJ1-2, with D hard to call. CDR3 size: 12 residues. CDR1 and CDR2 from the germline V gene are MDHEN and SYDVKM. Trimming stripped 5 bases from V and 8 bases from J, with 12 bases between. In DNA, the CDR3 is TGTGCCAGCAGTCCATACTACGGAGGCTACACCTTC. Its translation: CASSPYYGGYTF.

This clonotype was detected many times. J is TRBJ2-3 and V is TRBV20-1; D is undetermined. The CDR3 runs to 13 residues. Trimming pared 5 bases from V and 3 bases from J, leaving 12 bases between. Germline CDR1 reads DFQATT; CDR2 reads SNEGSKA (reference sequence). CDR3 nucleotides: TGCAGTGCTCCCCCTAGGGTGACAGATACGCAGTATTTT. Translated: CSAPPRVTDTQYF.

This clonotype has only a few counts. This chain joins TRBV15 and TRBJ1-5, with 8 bases matching TRBD1. J lost 6 bases, V lost 2 bases, and 6 bases had no gene match. The CDR3 loop spans 15 amino acids. CDR1 is LNHNV, CDR2 YYDKDF, per germline (reference sequence). Here the CDR3 DNA reads TGTGCCACCAGCAGACGGGACAGGACGACTCAGCCCCAGCATTTT. This codes for CATSRRDRTTQPQHF.

J is TRBJ1-5 and V is TRBV7-8; D unclear. The CDR3 consists of 15 residues. The V gene's germline CDR1 is SGHVS and CDR2 FQNEAQ. V gave up 5 bases and J gave up 7 bases, with 18 bases separating them. CDR3 region: CASSPYHNVYQPQHF. DNA for the CDR3: TGTGCCAGCAGCCCCTACCACAATGTCTACCAGCCCCAGCATTTT.

There are many counts of this clonotype. The genes are TRBV5-5 and TRBJ2-3; tentative D call: TRBD2 (6 bases). This CDR3 contains 13 residues. The V and J ends lost 4 bases and 6 bases respectively, with 12 bases between them. Germline V gives CDR1 SGHKS, CDR2 YYEKEE (reference sequence). CDR3 protein: CASSAHLADTQYF. CDR3 in DNA: TGTGCCAGCAGCGCTCACCTAGCGGATACGCAGTATTTT.

This clonotype was counted at least ten times. This chain joins TRBV5-1 and TRBJ2-1, with D possibly being TRBD2 (6 bases). This CDR3 region has 14 residues. Germline assignment: CDR1 SGHRS and CDR2 YFSETQ. V was pared by 4 bases and J by 9 bases, with 17 bases between. The CDR3 nucleotides are TGCGCCAGCAGCCCCCTTGATCCGGAGGGTGAGCAGTTCTTC. Its translation is CASSPLDPEGEQFF. Using reference TRBV5-1 and TRBJ2-1 for the parts outside the CDR3, the full variable domain is KAGVTQTPRYLIKTRGQQVTLSCSPISGHRSVSWYQQTPGQGLQFLFEYFSETQRNKGNFPGRFSGRQFSNSRSEMNVSTLELGDSALYLCASSPLDPEGEQFFGPGTRLTVL.

The chain couples TRBV6-5 to TRBJ1-2; D uncertain. The germline CDR1 and CDR2 sequences are MNHEY and SVGAGI. V was clipped by 0 bases and J by 5 bases, with 13 bases between them. The CDR3 sequence is 15 residues long. The CDR3 here is CASSYSRNLGYGYTF. The CDR3, as DNA: TGTGCCAGCAGTTACTCGCGTAATCTCGGGTATGGCTACACCTTC.

This clonotype has more than one count but fewer than ten. This sequence joins TRBV12-3 or TRBV12-4 and TRBJ2-2; D call uncertain. V was shortened by 1 base and J by 7 bases, with 4 bases between the two germline ends. The CDR3 totals 12 residues. The CDR3 sequence: CASSLVIGELFF. The DNA of the CDR3 is TGTGCCAGCAGTTTAGTTATCGGGGAGCTGTTTTTT.

The chain uses TRBV5-4 and TRBJ2-7, with 11 bases lining up with TRBD2. The V and J ends lost 0 bases and 5 bases, in that order; junction bases with no gene match: 10. The CDR3 covers 17 residues. Germline CDR1 is SGHNT and CDR2 is YYREEE (reference sequence). The CDR3 coding sequence is TGTGCCAGCAGCTTGGGGACCACTAGCGGGGGCAGCCACGAGCAGTACGTC. Amino acids: CASSLGTTSGGSHEQYV.

V is TRBV4-2 and J is TRBJ2-7, with D maybe TRBD2 (6 bases). Germline CDR1 and CDR2: LGHNA and YNFKEQ. Trimming took 1 base from V and 3 from J, leaving 10 bases between them. The CDR3 sequence is 14 residues long. This chain's CDR3 is CASSQVYSGYEQYF. For the CDR3, the DNA is TGTGCCAGCAGCCAAGTGTATAGCGGCTACGAGCAGTACTTC.

This clonotype was recorded at least ten times. The chain joins TRBV7-8 to TRBJ2-2; D gene ambiguous. In germline, CDR1 is SGHVS, CDR2 FQNEAQ. The CDR3 is 13 amino acids. Trimming took off 2 bases at V and 6 bases at J, with 7 bases between the two ends. Here the CDR3 DNA reads TGTGCCAGCAGCTTAAGGGTCGCCGGGGAGCTGTTTTTT. Translation: CASSLRVAGELFF.

V usage is TRBV5-1 and J usage is TRBJ2-5, with D perhaps TRBD1 (6 bases). V shed 1 base and J shed 0 bases, with 13 bases lying between them. There are 16 residues in the CDR3. Germline CDR1 reads SGHRS; CDR2 reads YFSETQ. The CDR3 region is CASSLITGSYQETQYF. CDR3 bases: TGCGCCAGCAGCTTGATAACAGGGTCGTACCAAGAGACCCAGTACTTC.

The chain uses TRBV15 and TRBJ2-7, with 7 nucleotides matching TRBD1. The V segment lost 0 bases and the J segment 6 bases; nucleotides outside the gene matches: 5. CDR3 length: 14 residues. Germline V gene data show CDR1 as LNHNV and CDR2 as YYDKDF (reference sequence). CDR3 loop: CATSRDPGGSEQYF. The CDR3 DNA follows: TGTGCCACCAGCAGAGACCCAGGGGGAAGCGAGCAGTACTTC.

The chain couples TRBV20-1 to TRBJ2-3; TRBD2 matches 8 bases. V lost 1 base, J lost 2 bases, and 8 bases stayed unmatched. The CDR3 covers 16 residues. CDR1 is DFQATT, CDR2 SNEGSKA, per germline (reference sequence). Here the CDR3 DNA reads TGCAGTGCTAGAGGTTCGAGCGGGGGTAACACAGATACGCAGTATTTT. Amino acids: CSARGSSGGNTDTQYF.